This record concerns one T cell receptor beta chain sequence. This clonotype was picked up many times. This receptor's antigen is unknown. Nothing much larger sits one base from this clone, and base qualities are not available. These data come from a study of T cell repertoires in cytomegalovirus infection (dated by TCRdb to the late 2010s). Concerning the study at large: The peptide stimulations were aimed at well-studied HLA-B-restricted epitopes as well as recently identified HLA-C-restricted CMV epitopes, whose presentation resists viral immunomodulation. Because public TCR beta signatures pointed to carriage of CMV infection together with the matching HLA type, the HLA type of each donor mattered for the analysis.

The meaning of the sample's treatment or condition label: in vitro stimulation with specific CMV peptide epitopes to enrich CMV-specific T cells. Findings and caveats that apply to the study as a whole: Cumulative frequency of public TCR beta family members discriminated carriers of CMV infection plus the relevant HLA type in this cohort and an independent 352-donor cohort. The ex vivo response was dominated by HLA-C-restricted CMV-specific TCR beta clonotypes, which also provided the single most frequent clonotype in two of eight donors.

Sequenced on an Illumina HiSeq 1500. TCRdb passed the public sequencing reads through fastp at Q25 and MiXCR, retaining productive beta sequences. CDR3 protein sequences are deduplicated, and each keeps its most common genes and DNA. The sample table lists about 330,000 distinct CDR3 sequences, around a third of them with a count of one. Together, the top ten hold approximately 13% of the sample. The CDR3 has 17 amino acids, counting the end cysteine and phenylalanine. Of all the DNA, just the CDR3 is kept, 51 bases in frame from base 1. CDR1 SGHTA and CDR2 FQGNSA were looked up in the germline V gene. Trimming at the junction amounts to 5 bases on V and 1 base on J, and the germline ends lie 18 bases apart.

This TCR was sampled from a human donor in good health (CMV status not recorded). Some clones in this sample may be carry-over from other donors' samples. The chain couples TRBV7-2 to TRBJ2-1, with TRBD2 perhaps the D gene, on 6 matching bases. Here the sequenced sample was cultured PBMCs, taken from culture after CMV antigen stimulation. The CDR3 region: CASSLYRRAGSYNEQFF. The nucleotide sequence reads TGTGCCAGCAGCCTTTACCGGAGGGCCGGGTCCTACAATGAGCAGTTCTTC. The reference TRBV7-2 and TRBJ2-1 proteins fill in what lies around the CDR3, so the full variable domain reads GAGVSQSPSNKVTEKGKDVELRCDPISGHTALYWYRQSLGQGLEFLIYFQGNSAPDKSGLPSDRFSAERTGGSVSTLTIQRTQQEDSAVYLCASSLYRRAGSYNEQFFGPGTRLTVL.